This T cell receptor (beta chain) was identified in a study of T cells expressing NK-cell markers. Study in general: HCMV seropositivity marked most of the eight sequenced donors; one was seronegative.

For each CDR3 protein, TCRdb gives one entry from its re-call of the 5' RACE reads, without DNA. The sample holds about 160,000 distinct CDR3 sequences. This TCR was sampled from a man aged 18-70 years in good health. The sequencing sample was made of blood T cells: a sorted CD56 or NKG2C T cell subset, CD4+ or CD8+ T cells, or bulk PBMC T cells (not recorded which).

This chain's CDR3 is CASSYPGQLAKNIQYF. The rearrangement links TRBV5-6 to TRBJ2-4; the TCRdb D gene call, TRBD1, has no DNA to confirm it. There are 16 residues in the CDR3. Germline CDR1 and CDR2: SGHDT and YYEEEE.